This T cell receptor beta chain was identified during a study of metastatic and nonmetastatic thyroid tumors (dated by TCRdb to 2019 to 2021). Broadly, across the study: Repertoires from peripheral blood and from tumor or nodule tissue samples of malignant and benign thyroid patients were compared. Paper-wide results and their limitations: In both blood and tumor samples, malignant tumors were reported to have significantly higher TCR beta diversity than benign nodules.

The CDR3, from cysteine to phenylalanine, totals 12 residues. The kept DNA is CDR3 alone, 36 bases in frame from the first base. Between the V and J ends, shortened by 1 base and 4 bases respectively, the junction contains 5 bases. From a lookup of the germline V gene, CDR1 and CDR2 are SGHDT and YYEEEE. Libraries were made using PCR. TCRdb lists the instrument as Illumina HiSeq 4000. High-throughput sequencing was used to profile the TCR beta-chain CDR3 region of every patient. Regarding the original processing steps: A classifier to discriminate distant-metastatic papillary thyroid cancer patients was built from CDR3 differences across clinicopathological groups. The Shannon index was used to measure repertoire diversity, and the Morisita-Horn index was used to measure how similar tumor and blood repertoires were. Using fastp trimming at Q25 and MiXCR clonotype assembly, TCRdb reanalyzed the public sequencing data and kept in-frame beta chains. The V and J calls follow TCRdb's processing rather than the paper's. The sample has tens of thousands of clones on record, 20% to 25% of them singletons. Jointly, the top ten make up about 4% of the sample.

As regards this clone: Its antigen specificity is not known. Per-base qualities were not stored, and no clone one base away is much larger.

None of the patients had been given any treatment before thyroid surgery. Using T-cell receptor beta sequencing, the study looked back at clinical samples from patients collected from the early 2010s to the late 2010s. The V gene is TRBV5-6 and the J gene is TRBJ1-2; no D gene call is confident. The sequence was collected from a female donor with papillary thyroid cancer or a benign thyroid nodule (not recorded which). Some clones in this sample may be carry-over from other donors' samples. The material sequenced was blood. The CDR3 region: CASSLFGYGYTF. The bases are TGTGCCAGCAGCTTGTTTGGCTATGGCTACACCTTC. Extended through the reference TRBV5-6 and TRBJ1-2 proteins, this CDR3 yields the full variable domain: DAGVTQSPTHLIKTRGQQVTLRCSPKSGHDTVSWYQQALGQGPQFIFQYYEEEERQRGNFPDRFSGHQFPNYSSELNVNALLLGDSALYLCASSLFGYGYTFGSGTRLTVV.